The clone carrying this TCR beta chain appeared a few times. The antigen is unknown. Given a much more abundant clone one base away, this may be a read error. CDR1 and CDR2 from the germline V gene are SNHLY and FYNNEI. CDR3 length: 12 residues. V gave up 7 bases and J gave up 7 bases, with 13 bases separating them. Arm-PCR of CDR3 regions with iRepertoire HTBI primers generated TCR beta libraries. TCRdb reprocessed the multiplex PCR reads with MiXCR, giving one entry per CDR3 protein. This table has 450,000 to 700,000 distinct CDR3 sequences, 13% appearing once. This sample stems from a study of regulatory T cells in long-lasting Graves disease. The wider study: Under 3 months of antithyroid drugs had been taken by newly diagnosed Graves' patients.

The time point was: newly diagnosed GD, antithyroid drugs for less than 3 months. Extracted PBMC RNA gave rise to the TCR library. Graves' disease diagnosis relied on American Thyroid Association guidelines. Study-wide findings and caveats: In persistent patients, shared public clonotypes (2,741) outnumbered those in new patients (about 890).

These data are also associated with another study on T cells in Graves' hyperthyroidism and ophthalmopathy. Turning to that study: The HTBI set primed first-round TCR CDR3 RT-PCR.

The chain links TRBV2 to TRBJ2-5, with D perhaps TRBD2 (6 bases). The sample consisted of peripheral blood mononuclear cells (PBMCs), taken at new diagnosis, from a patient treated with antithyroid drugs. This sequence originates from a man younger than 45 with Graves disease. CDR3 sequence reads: CASIGGLGTQYF. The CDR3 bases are TGTGCCAGCATCGGGGGTCTGGGGACCCAGTACTTC.